This T cell receptor beta chain is drawn from a study of blood T cell repertoires in COVID-19. About the research overall: Acute and convalescent COVID-19 samples came from the United States, Italy and Spain. Sources were T cells, B-cell-depleted T cells, or PBMCs; the material itself was cDNA or gDNA.

Repertoires were generated with immunoSEQ multiplex PCR, while TCRdb's copy carries only in-frame clones and drops some. This sample yields fewer than 20,000 clones, of which 80% to 90% are seen a single time; 10% belongs to the top ten. A remark on this clone: A junction end diverges from the germline sequence, so it may reflect a read error.

Sequenced: peripheral blood. The TCR was taken from an elderly man with acute or convalescent COVID-19.

The DNA of the CDR3 is TGTGCCAGTAGCGTCGGAGGACAGGGCCGGGGCAATGAGCAGTTCTTC. Its translation: CASSVGGQGRGNEQFF. The rearrangement joins TRBV9 to TRBJ2-1, with 8 nucleotides matching TRBD1. Per germline, CDR1 SGDLS and CDR2 YYNGEE. CDR3 length: 16 residues.